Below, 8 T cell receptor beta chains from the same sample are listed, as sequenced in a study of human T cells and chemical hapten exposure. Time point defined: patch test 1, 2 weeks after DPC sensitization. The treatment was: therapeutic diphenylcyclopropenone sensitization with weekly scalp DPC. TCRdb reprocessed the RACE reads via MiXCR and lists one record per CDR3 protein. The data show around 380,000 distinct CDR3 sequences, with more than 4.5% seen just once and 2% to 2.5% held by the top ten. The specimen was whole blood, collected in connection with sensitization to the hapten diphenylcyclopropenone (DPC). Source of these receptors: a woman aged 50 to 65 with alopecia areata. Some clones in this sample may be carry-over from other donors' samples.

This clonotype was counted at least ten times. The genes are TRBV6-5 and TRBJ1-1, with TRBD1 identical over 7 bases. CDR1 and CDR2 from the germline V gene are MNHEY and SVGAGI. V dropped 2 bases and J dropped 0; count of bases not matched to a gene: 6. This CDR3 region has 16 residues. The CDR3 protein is CASSYATGSMNTEAFF. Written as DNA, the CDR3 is TGTGCCAGCAGTTACGCGACAGGGTCTATGAACACTGAAGCTTTCTTT.

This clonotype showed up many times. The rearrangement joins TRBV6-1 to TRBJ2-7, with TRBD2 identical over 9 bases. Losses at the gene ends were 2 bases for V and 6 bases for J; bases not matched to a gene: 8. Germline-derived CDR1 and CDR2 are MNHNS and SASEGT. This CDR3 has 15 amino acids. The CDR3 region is CASSERRGGISEQYF. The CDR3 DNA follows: TGTGCCAGCAGTGAACGGCGGGGGGGGATCTCCGAGCAGTACTTC.

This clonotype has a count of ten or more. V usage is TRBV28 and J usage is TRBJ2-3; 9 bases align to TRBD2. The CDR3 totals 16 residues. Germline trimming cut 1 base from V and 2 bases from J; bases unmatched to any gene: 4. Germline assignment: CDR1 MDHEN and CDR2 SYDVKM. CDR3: CASSLSLAGITDTQYF. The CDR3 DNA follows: TGTGCCAGCAGTTTATCGCTAGCGGGGATCACAGATACGCAGTATTTT. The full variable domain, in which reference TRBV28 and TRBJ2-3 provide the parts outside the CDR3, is DVKVTQSSRYLVKRTGEKVFLECVQDMDHENMFWYRQDPGLGLRLIYFSYDVKMKEKGDIPEGYSVSREKKERFSLILESASTNQTSMYLCASSLSLAGITDTQYFGPGTRLTVL.

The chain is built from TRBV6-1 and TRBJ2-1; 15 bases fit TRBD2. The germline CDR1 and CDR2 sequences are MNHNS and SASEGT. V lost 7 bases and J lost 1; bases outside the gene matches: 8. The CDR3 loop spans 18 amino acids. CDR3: CASTARGLAGGSYNEQFF. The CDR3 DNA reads TGTGCCAGCACCGCCCGGGGACTAGCGGGAGGATCCTACAATGAGCAGTTCTTC.

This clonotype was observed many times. CDR3 DNA sequence: TGTGCCAGCAGTCACCCGGGACTAGCGTCAACAGATACGCAGTATTTT. This sequence encodes CASSHPGLASTDTQYF. The chain links TRBV6-6 to TRBJ2-3; 10 bases are shared with TRBD2. The germline CDR1 and CDR2 sequences are MNHNY and SVGAGI (reference sequence). This CDR3 has 16 residues. V trimming: 5 bases; J trimming: 3 bases; junction bases outside the gene matches: 8.

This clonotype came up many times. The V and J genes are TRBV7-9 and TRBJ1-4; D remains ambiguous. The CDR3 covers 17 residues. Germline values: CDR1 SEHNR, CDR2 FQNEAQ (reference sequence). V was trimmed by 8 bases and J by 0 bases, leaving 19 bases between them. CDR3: CASSPRAQIATNEKLFF. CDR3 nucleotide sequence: TGTGCCAGCTCTCCGCGGGCCCAAATAGCAACTAATGAAAAACTGTTTTTT.

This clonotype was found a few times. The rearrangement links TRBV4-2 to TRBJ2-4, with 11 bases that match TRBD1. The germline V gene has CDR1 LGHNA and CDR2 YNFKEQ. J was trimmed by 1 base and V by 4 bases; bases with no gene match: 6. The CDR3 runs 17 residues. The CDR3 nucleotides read TGTGCCAGCAGCCTTGGACAGGGGGCTGGGGCCAAAAACATTCAGTACTTC. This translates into CASSLGQGAGAKNIQYF.

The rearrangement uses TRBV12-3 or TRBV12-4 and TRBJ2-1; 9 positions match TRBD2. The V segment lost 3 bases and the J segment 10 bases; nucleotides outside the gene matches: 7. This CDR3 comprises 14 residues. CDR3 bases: TGTGCCAGCAGTTTGGCGGGAGGGAGGGAAGAGCAGTTCTTC. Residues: CASSLAGGREEQFF.